This TCR beta chain was captured in a study of blood T cell repertoires in COVID-19. Only in-frame clones appear in the TCRdb table, and some are missing; sequencing was by immunoSEQ multiplex PCR. The sample comprises 50,000 to 75,000 clones, about 76% of which are singletons, and approximately 30% rests with the top ten. The CDR3 extends over 14 amino acids. The germline V and J ends were trimmed by 4 bases and 10 bases, with 14 bases remaining between them. The germline gives CDR1 SNHLY, CDR2 FYNNEI. This chain links TRBV2 with TRBJ1-6; a possible D gene is TRBD1 (6 bases). Specimen: peripheral blood. This clonotype was sampled from a woman older than 75 with active or convalescent COVID-19. In nucleotides, the CDR3 is TGTGCCAGCAGTGTTGGCAGGGGTGGCTCACCCCTCCACTTT. It is translated as CASSVGRGGSPLHF.